This T cell receptor (beta chain) was retrieved from a study of blood T cell repertoires in COVID-19. Background on the study: T cells, B-cell-depleted T cells, or PBMCs provided the cDNA or gDNA that served as material.

Trimming took 1 base from V and 5 from J, leaving 14 bases between them. This CDR3 is 15 amino acids long. Germline-derived CDR1 and CDR2 are SEHNR and FQNEAQ (reference sequence). Measured with immunoSEQ multiplex PCR; TCRdb has only the in-frame clones, and not every one. The sample shows under 110,000 clones, over 75% of them seen only once. This clonotype originated in a woman in her twenties or thirties with acute or convalescent COVID-19. The J gene is TRBJ1-1, the V gene TRBV7-9; D gene uncertain. The specimen was peripheral blood. CDR3 residues: CASSLDLRMETEAFF. The DNA for the CDR3 is TGTGCCAGCAGCTTAGATTTGAGGATGGAAACTGAAGCTTTCTTT.